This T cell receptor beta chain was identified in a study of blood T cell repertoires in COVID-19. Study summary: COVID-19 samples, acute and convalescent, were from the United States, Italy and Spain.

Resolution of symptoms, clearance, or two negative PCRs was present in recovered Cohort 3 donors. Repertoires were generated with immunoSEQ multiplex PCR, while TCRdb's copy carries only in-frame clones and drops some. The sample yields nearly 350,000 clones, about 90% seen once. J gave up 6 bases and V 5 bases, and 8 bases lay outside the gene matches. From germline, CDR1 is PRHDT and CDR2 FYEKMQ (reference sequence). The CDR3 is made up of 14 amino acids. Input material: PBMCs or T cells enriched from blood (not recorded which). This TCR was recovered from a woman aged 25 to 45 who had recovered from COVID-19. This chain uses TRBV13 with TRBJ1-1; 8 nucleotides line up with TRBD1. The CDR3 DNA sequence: TGTGCCAGCAGCCTCCGGGACAGGAGGGCTGAAGCTTTCTTT. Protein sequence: CASSLRDRRAEAFF.